These 16 T cell receptor beta chains came from one sample sequenced in a study of tumor-infiltrating lymphocytes in localized non-small cell lung cancer. The data were produced by immunoSEQ multiplex PCR, yet TCRdb's version contains in-frame clones alone and is incomplete. The table has some 5,000 clones, roughly three fifths seen once. Sequences were obtained from lung tumor tissue. These receptors originate from a human donor with non-small cell lung cancer.

There are a few counts of this clone. This chain connects TRBV6-4 to TRBJ2-1; 10 bases align to TRBD2. The V gene end was trimmed by 4 bases and the J gene end by 7 bases; junction bases not matched to a gene: 10. The CDR3 totals 16 residues. In germline, CDR1 is MRHNA, CDR2 SNTAGT. In DNA form, the CDR3 reads TGTGCCAGCAGTGGAGGGCTAGCGGGAGAAGTAAATGAGCAGTTCTTC. This sequence encodes CASSGGLAGEVNEQFF.

The chain carries TRBV6-1 and TRBJ1-6, with D possibly being TRBD1 (5 bases). The CDR3 covers 14 residues. The V and J ends lost 8 bases and 8 bases respectively, with 16 bases between them. Germline V CDR1 and CDR2: MNHNS, SASEGT. The CDR3 nucleotides read TGTGCCAGCCGTCTGGGGGGGATCGATTCACCCCTCCACTTT. Its translation is CASRLGGIDSPLHF.

The J gene is TRBJ2-5, the V gene TRBV6-5; perhaps TRBD2 as D (6 bases). In germline, CDR1 is MNHEY, CDR2 SVGAGI. Trimming pared 6 bases from V and 4 bases from J, leaving 18 bases between. CDR3 length: 15 amino acids. The CDR3 nucleotides read TGTGCCAGCAGACTAGGACTAACCCTTCGAGAGACCCAGTACTTC. It specifies CASRLGLTLRETQYF.

This clone was seen more than once but under ten times. The chain employs TRBV4-2 and TRBJ2-3; D unclear. Germline V gene lookup returns CDR1 LGHNA and CDR2 YNFKEQ. CDR3 length equals 15 residues. V shed 0 bases and J shed 1 base, with 8 bases lying between them. The CDR3 sequence is CASSQDFGGTDTQYF. The CDR3 DNA reads TGTGCCAGCAGCCAAGACTTTGGGGGCACAGATACGCAGTATTTT.

This chain joins TRBV5-1 and TRBJ1-1; D remains unclear. Trimming took 0 bases from V and 2 from J, leaving 11 bases between them. The CDR3 length is 15 residues. Germline CDR1 SGHRS, CDR2 YFSETQ. DNA of the CDR3: TGCGCCAGCAGCTTGGACGGACGGAGTAACACTGAAGCTTTCTTT. Its protein product is CASSLDGRSNTEAFF.

The J gene is TRBJ1-2, the V gene TRBV6-4; 8 bases map to TRBD1. Germline loops: CDR1 MRHNA, CDR2 SNTAGT. The CDR3 has 16 amino acids. Germline trimming cut 5 bases from V and 7 bases from J; bases unmatched to any gene: 15. The CDR3 nucleotides are TGTGCCAGCAGTCCCTTTTCAGGGGGCAAGGCGAGTGGCTACACCTTC. Its translation is CASSPFSGGKASGYTF.

The chain couples TRBV29-1 to TRBJ2-5; TRBD2 aligns across 11 bases. V gave up 5 bases and J gave up 3 bases; unmatched junction bases: 2. This CDR3 comprises 13 residues. Germline CDR1 reads SQVTM; CDR2 reads ANQGSEA. The CDR3 DNA follows: TGCAGCGTTTTGACTAGCGGGAAAGAGACCCAGTACTTC. Amino acids: CSVLTSGKETQYF.

The J gene is TRBJ2-7, the V gene TRBV29-1; 9 bases match TRBD2. The CDR3 has 12 residues. Germline V gene lookup returns CDR1 SQVTM and CDR2 ANQGSEA. With 6 bases clipped from V and 5 bases from J, the junction kept 5 bases outside the gene matches. CDR3 nucleotides: TGCAGCGTCCTTAGCGGGAGCGACGAGCAGTACGTC. This sequence encodes CSVLSGSDEQYV.

The CDR3, as DNA: TGTGCCAGCAGTGAATGGCCGTTGGGCGGGGGGGCGGGCACAGATACGCAGTATTTT. Encoded protein: CASSEWPLGGGAGTDTQYF. The genes are TRBV2 and TRBJ2-3; 9 nucleotides match TRBD2. The CDR3 covers 19 residues. V shed 2 bases, J shed 1 base, and the junction held 13 bases outside the gene matches. Germline V gene lookup returns CDR1 SNHLY and CDR2 FYNNEI.

In this sample, this clone turned up a few times. The CDR3 loop reads CASTVQNTEAFF. The CDR3 nucleotides are TGTGCCAGCACTGTCCAGAACACTGAAGCTTTCTTT. This chain links TRBV6-7 with TRBJ1-1; D ambiguous. TRBV6-7 is assigned to the ORF class and has an uncertain function. The CDR3 runs 12 residues. Trimming stripped 7 bases from V and 1 base from J, with 7 bases between.

This sequence joins TRBV7-6 and TRBJ2-5; 7 bases agree with TRBD1. This CDR3 spans 14 amino acids. Germline CDR1 is SGHVS and CDR2 is FNYEAQ. V shed 6 bases and J 3 bases; nucleotides not matched to a gene: 7. CDR3 loop: CASSPTTGKETQYF. The CDR3 nucleotides read TGTGCCAGCAGTCCGACGACAGGGAAAGAGACCCAGTACTTC. Filled out from reference TRBV7-6 and TRBJ2-5, the complete variable domain reads GAGVSQSPRYKVTKRGQDVALRCDPISGHVSLYWYRQALGQGPEFLTYFNYEAQQDKSGLPNDRFSAERPEGSISTLTIQRTEQRDSAMYRCASSPTTGKETQYFGPGTRLLVL.

V is TRBV6-5 and J is TRBJ2-5, with D perhaps assigned TRBD1 or TRBD2 (6 bases each). Germline CDR1 is MNHEY and CDR2 is SVGAGI. V dropped 4 bases and J dropped 1 base, with 10 bases sitting between them. The CDR3 length is 14 residues. As DNA, the CDR3 is TGTGCCAGCAGTTTTGGGGGGCGCCAAGAGACCCAGTACTTC. It translates to CASSFGGRQETQYF.

The chain couples TRBV7-6 to TRBJ2-5; possible D gene TRBD2, 7 bases. Germline V CDR1 and CDR2: SGHVS, FNYEAQ. Trimming removed 5 bases at V and 5 bases at J, with 18 bases between. The CDR3 has 15 residues. CDR3 coding DNA: TGTGCCAGCAGCCCTCGAGGGGGGGCAGGTGAGACCCAGTACTTC. Amino acid sequence: CASSPRGGAGETQYF.

In this sample, this clone turned up a few times. This chain uses TRBV7-9 with TRBJ1-1; possible D gene TRBD1, 6 bases. V was clipped by 5 bases and J by 0 bases, with 13 bases between them. The CDR3 is 15 amino acids. Germline V gene lookup returns CDR1 SEHNR and CDR2 FQNEAQ (reference sequence). CDR3 DNA sequence: TGTGCCAGCAGCGCCCGACAGGCCCTGAACACTGAAGCTTTCTTT. Translation gives CASSARQALNTEAFF.

There are a few counts of this clone. The chain is built from TRBV7-3 and TRBJ1-1; TRBD1 is a possible D gene (5 bases). CDR3 size: 13 residues. Germline CDR1 SGHTA, CDR2 FQGTGA. Deletions cut 8 bases from V and 3 bases from J, with 13 bases between. The CDR3: CASSWGGHTEAFF. CDR3 DNA sequence: TGTGCCAGCTCTTGGGGGGGACACACTGAAGCTTTCTTT.

V usage is TRBV6-5 and J usage is TRBJ2-5, with 9 nucleotides matching TRBD1. The CDR3 is 15 residues long. V was clipped by 0 bases and J by 5 bases; unmatched bases: 4. Per germline, CDR1 MNHEY and CDR2 SVGAGI. The CDR3 nucleotides are TGTGCCAGCAGTTACTCTCCACAGGGGGCCGAGACCCAGTACTTC. Protein product: CASSYSPQGAETQYF.